A single sample gave rise to the 17 T cell receptor beta chains below, sequenced in a study of T cell responses to AZD1222 COVID-19 vaccine. TCRdb's copy holds only in-frame clones and misses some; the assay was immunoSEQ multiplex PCR. The sample yields about 140,000 clones, approximately 90% seen once. The sequencing here drew on peripheral blood, taken on day 0 of AZD1222 vaccination. The origin of the receptors is an adult in good health.

This chain uses TRBV5-1 with TRBJ2-5, with 11 bases identical to TRBD2. V trimming: 3 bases; J trimming: 7 bases; junction bases outside the gene matches: 8. The germline gives CDR1 SGHRS, CDR2 YFSETQ. The length of the CDR3 is 15 residues. The CDR3 is CASSWGTSGPGTQYF. The CDR3 DNA reads as TGCGCCAGCAGCTGGGGGACTAGCGGCCCCGGGACCCAGTACTTC.

The rearrangement uses TRBV7-3 and TRBJ1-1; D is uncertain. V was clipped by 3 bases and J by 2 bases, with 7 bases between them. Per the germline V gene, CDR1 is SGHTA and CDR2 is FQGTGA. The CDR3 runs 13 residues. The CDR3 sequence is CASSLVANTEAFF. Written as DNA, the CDR3 is TGTGCCAGCAGCTTGGTAGCCAACACTGAAGCTTTCTTT.

This clone occurred a few times. V usage is TRBV7-8 and J usage is TRBJ1-2, with D unclear. The CDR3 totals 13 residues. Germline CDR1 SGHVS, CDR2 FQNEAQ. V dropped 2 bases and J dropped 8 bases, with 12 bases sitting between them. The CDR3 nucleotides read TGTGCCAGCAGCTTACTGAACAGTCAGGGCTACACCTTC. Residues: CASSLLNSQGYTF.

The chain couples TRBV5-1 to TRBJ1-2, with TRBD1 matching over 7 bases. Germline CDR1 reads SGHRS; CDR2 reads YFSETQ. This CDR3 region has 14 residues. Trimming removed 4 bases from V and 4 bases from J; junction bases left unmatched: 7. The CDR3 bases are TGCGCCAGCAGCCCCGGGGACAGCGTCTATGGCTACACCTTC. This encodes CASSPGDSVYGYTF.

The J gene is TRBJ1-1, the V gene TRBV6-5; TRBD1 agrees at 7 bases. Germline CDR1 MNHEY, CDR2 SVGAGI. The V gene end was trimmed by 2 bases and the J gene end by 0 bases; junction bases not matched to a gene: 3. CDR3 length: 15 residues. The CDR3 region is CASSYGTALNTEAFF. The DNA of the CDR3 is TGTGCCAGCAGTTACGGGACAGCCCTGAACACTGAAGCTTTCTTT.

V usage is TRBV19 and J usage is TRBJ2-2; possibly TRBD1 for D (6 bases). Between the trimmed V and J ends, which lost 7 bases and 6 bases, there was a span of 6 bases. The CDR3 is 11 residues long. CDR1 is LNHDA, CDR2 SQIVND, per germline (reference sequence). CDR3 sequence: CASTGAGELFF. The CDR3 DNA follows: TGTGCCAGTACAGGGGCCGGGGAGCTGTTTTTT.

J is TRBJ1-2 and V is TRBV4-2, with D unclear. Germline CDR1 is LGHNA and CDR2 is YNFKEQ. This CDR3 has 16 amino acids. Trimming pared 0 bases from V and 0 bases from J, leaving 11 bases between. The DNA of the CDR3 is TGTGCCAGCAGCCAAGATACGGGTGGCTCTAACTATGGCTACACCTTC. Its translation is CASSQDTGGSNYGYTF.

V usage is TRBV10-2 and J usage is TRBJ1-3; TRBD1 is a possible D gene (5 bases). The CDR3 spans 17 residues. The V gene's germline CDR1 is WSHSY and CDR2 SAAADI. The V gene lost 4 bases and the J gene lost 0 bases, with 16 bases spanning the gap. In nucleotides, the CDR3 is TGCGCCAGCAGTGGGGGACCGAACCTTTCCTCTGGAAACACCATATATTTT. Encoded protein: CASSGGPNLSSGNTIYF.

This rearrangement joins TRBV30 to TRBJ1-1; the D gene is possibly TRBD1 (6 bases). This CDR3 is built from 15 residues. Between the trimmed V and J ends, which lost 3 bases and 0 bases, there was a span of 14 bases. From germline, CDR1 is GTSNPN and CDR2 SVGIG (reference sequence). The CDR3, as DNA: TGTGCCTGGAGAGGAGGGGGGATCCTGAACACTGAAGCTTTCTTT. It specifies CAWRGGGILNTEAFF.

This clone has just one count. This chain uses TRBV5-1 with TRBJ1-2, with D uncertain. Trimming shortened V by 1 base and J by 4 bases, and 8 bases separated the two germline ends. This CDR3 contains 13 residues. The V gene's germline CDR1 is SGHRS and CDR2 YFSETQ. The CDR3 DNA is TGCGCCAGCAGCTTGCCAGGAGCCTATGGCTACACCTTC. This encodes CASSLPGAYGYTF. The full variable domain, with the rest looked up from reference TRBV5-1 and TRBJ1-2, is KAGVTQTPRYLIKTRGQQVTLSCSPISGHRSVSWYQQTPGQGLQFLFEYFSETQRNKGNFPGRFSGRQFSNSRSEMNVSTLELGDSALYLCASSLPGAYGYTFGSGTRLTVV.

The gene calls are TRBV19 and TRBJ2-7; no reliable D call. Germline CDR1 and CDR2: LNHDA and SQIVND (reference sequence). The germline V and J ends were trimmed by 6 bases and 0 bases, with 15 bases remaining between them. This CDR3 has 15 amino acids. CDR3 sequence: CASSLQISTSYEQYF. DNA of the CDR3: TGTGCCAGTAGCTTACAGATAAGTACCTCCTACGAGCAGTACTTC.

The rearrangement uses TRBV15 and TRBJ2-6; tentative D call: TRBD1 (5 bases). Trimming stripped 0 bases from V and 2 bases from J, with 17 bases between. This CDR3 comprises 19 residues. Germline assignment: CDR1 LNHNV and CDR2 YYDKDF (reference sequence). CDR3 sequence: CATSRDPQGSETGANVLTF. Here the CDR3 DNA reads TGTGCCACCAGCAGAGATCCCCAGGGATCGGAAACTGGGGCCAACGTCCTGACTTTC.

The V call is TRBV5-6, the J call TRBJ1-2; TRBD1 matches 10 bases. The CDR3 is 13 residues long. V trimming: 8 bases; J trimming: 7 bases; junction bases outside the gene matches: 8. Germline V CDR1 and CDR2: SGHDT, YYEEEE. The CDR3 nucleotides read TGTGCCAGTGTGCTCGGACAGGGGGTTGGCTACACCTTC. Amino acids: CASVLGQGVGYTF. The entire variable domain, with the rest obtained from reference TRBV5-6 and TRBJ1-2, is as follows: DAGVTQSPTHLIKTRGQQVTLRCSPKSGHDTVSWYQQALGQGPQFIFQYYEEEERQRGNFPDRFSGHQFPNYSSELNVNALLLGDSALYLCASVLGQGVGYTFGSGTRLTVV.

The V gene is TRBV10-2, the J gene TRBJ1-1; TRBD1 might be the D (5 bases). The germline CDR1 and CDR2 sequences are WSHSY and SAAADI. V shed 2 bases and J shed 5 bases, with 6 bases lying between them. The CDR3 is made up of 12 amino acids. The CDR3 sequence: CASSEEGTEAFF. The CDR3 DNA sequence: TGCGCCAGCAGTGAGGAGGGGACTGAAGCTTTCTTT.

As regards this clone: Distinct nucleotide sequences in the sample also encode this CDR3. This rearrangement joins TRBV18 to TRBJ2-7, with a possible D match to TRBD2 (5 bases). From germline, CDR1 is KGHSH and CDR2 LQKENI. The length of the CDR3 is 12 residues. V was clipped by 2 bases and J by 3 bases, with 5 bases between them. CDR3 sequence (DNA): TGTGCCAGCTCACCAACTAGCTACGAGCAGTACTTC. Translation: CASSPTSYEQYF.

The V call is TRBV11-2, the J call TRBJ1-5; no firm D call. Trimming left V 0 bases short and J 7 bases short, with 10 bases between. The length of the CDR3 is 14 residues. Germline V gene data show CDR1 as SGHAT and CDR2 as FQNNGV. CDR3 protein: CASSLDTTAQPQHF. In DNA form, the CDR3 reads TGTGCCAGCAGCTTAGATACGACGGCACAGCCCCAGCATTTT.

The rearrangement links TRBV28 to TRBJ1-1, with no clear D. Trimming removed 2 bases at V and 4 bases at J, with 11 bases between. This CDR3 contains 14 residues. Germline CDR1 reads MDHEN; CDR2 reads SYDVKM. Here the CDR3 reads CASSLMSGLTEAFF. The CDR3 DNA reads TGTGCCAGCAGTTTAATGAGCGGGCTCACTGAAGCTTTCTTT.